Below are 26 T cell receptor beta chains sequenced from a single sample in a study of blood T cells in healthy people across ages. Sample-barcoded 5' priming and a J-beta primer mix drove a second PCR of roughly 7 to 11 cycles. One entry per CDR3 protein, called by TCRdb with MiXCR from the 5' RACE reads. The sample includes about 2 million distinct CDR3 sequences, 40% to 55% of them seen just once. The source material was blood. The source of these receptors is a woman in her thirties or forties in good health.

This clonotype came up a few times. This chain joins TRBV7-9 and TRBJ1-6; perhaps TRBD1 as D (6 bases). Germline V CDR1 and CDR2: SEHNR, FQNEAQ (reference sequence). The CDR3 covers 11 residues. Trimming removed 6 bases at V and 14 bases at J, with 11 bases between. CDR3 region: CASSIQGSLHF. In DNA form, the CDR3 reads TGTGCCAGCAGTATACAGGGTTCCCTCCACTTT.

CDR3 sequence: CARGTALYYEQYF. The CDR3 coding sequence is TGTGCCAGGGGGACAGCCCTTTACTACGAGCAGTACTTC. V is TRBV21-1 and J is TRBJ2-5. With the DNA end fitting TRBJ2-7 better, the J assignment may be wrong. TRBV21-1 is a pseudogene locus. This CDR3 has 13 amino acids.

This clonotype was observed once. The rearrangement links TRBV5-1 to TRBJ1-1; no firm D call. The CDR3 is 15 amino acids. Between the trimmed V and J ends, which lost 3 bases and 1 base, there was a span of 13 bases. Germline lookup yields CDR1 SGHRS and CDR2 YFSETQ. Here the CDR3 reads CASSYRGSTNTEAFF. CDR3 DNA: TGCGCCAGCAGCTACCGGGGTTCGACGAACACTGAAGCTTTCTTT.

V usage is TRBV20-1 and J usage is TRBJ2-2; 13 positions agree with TRBD2. The CDR3 sequence is 15 residues long. CDR1 and CDR2 (germline): DFQATT, SNEGSKA (reference sequence). V lost 6 bases to trimming and J lost 6 bases; unmatched junction nucleotides: 7. CDR3 in amino acids: CSAERTSGGSGELFF. The DNA of the CDR3 is TGCAGTGCAGAACGGACTAGCGGGGGATCCGGGGAGCTGTTTTTT.

The chain links TRBV7-8 to TRBJ2-5; perhaps TRBD2 as D (5 bases). This CDR3 has 15 amino acids. The germline V gene has CDR1 SGHVS and CDR2 FQNEAQ. V dropped 4 bases and J dropped 5 bases, with 17 bases sitting between them. The CDR3 here is CASSSQAPEAETQYF. The CDR3 DNA reads TGTGCCAGCAGCTCCCAGGCCCCGGAGGCGGAGACCCAGTACTTC.

The chain combines TRBV27 with TRBJ1-2; the D gene is possibly TRBD1 (6 bases). Trimming took 8 bases from V and 4 from J, leaving 11 bases between them. Germline values: CDR1 MNHEY, CDR2 SMNVEV (reference sequence). This CDR3 has 12 residues. The CDR3 is CASRTASYGYTF. CDR3 DNA sequence: TGTGCCAGCCGGACAGCTTCCTATGGCTACACCTTC.

The chain is built from TRBV12-5 and TRBJ2-7; the D gene is possibly TRBD2 (5 bases). Germline V gene sequence: CDR1 LGHNT, CDR2 FRNRAP. The V end was cut by 3 bases, the J end by 3 bases, with 6 bases between. This CDR3 comprises 12 residues. The CDR3 sequence: CASGFGVYEQYF. As DNA, the CDR3 is TGTGCTAGTGGTTTCGGGGTCTACGAGCAGTACTTC.

The rearrangement joins TRBV2 to TRBJ1-2; the D gene is possibly TRBD1 (6 bases). The germline V gene has CDR1 SNHLY and CDR2 FYNNEI. Deletions cut 4 bases from V and 8 bases from J, with 11 bases between. The CDR3 runs to 12 residues. CDR3 amino acids: CASSVQGWGYTF. The CDR3 nucleotides read TGTGCCAGCAGTGTACAGGGCTGGGGCTACACCTTC. Combining the CDR3 with reference TRBV2 and TRBJ1-2 gives the whole variable domain EPEVTQTPSHQVTQMGQEVILRCVPISNHLYFYWYRQILGQKVEFLVSFYNNEISEKSEIFDDQFSVERPDGSNFTLKIRSTKLEDSAMYFCASSVQGWGYTFGSGTRLTVV.

This clonotype was observed a handful of times. A read error may account for a junction end that differs from germline. The genes are TRBV4-1 and TRBJ2-5; no clear D. CDR1 MGHRA and CDR2 YSYEKL come from the germline V gene. The CDR3 has 14 residues. The CDR3 DNA reads TGCGCCGGCAGCCAAGGATCCCTGACTGAGGAGCAGTACTTC. Translated: CAGSQGSLTEEQYF.

This clonotype was counted between two and nine times. V and J are TRBV20-1 and TRBJ2-3; 10 positions agree with TRBD2. With V trimmed by 7 bases and J by 1 base, 5 bases remained unmatched. Germline V gene sequence: CDR1 DFQATT, CDR2 SNEGSKA (reference sequence). The CDR3 totals 14 residues. The CDR3 sequence is CSVPLAGRTDTQYF. The CDR3 bases are TGCAGTGTCCCACTAGCGGGGCGCACAGATACGCAGTATTTT.

This clonotype appeared a few times. This chain connects TRBV6-1 to TRBJ2-7, with a tentative D call TRBD1 (5 bases). V gave up 8 bases and J gave up 3 bases, with 11 bases separating them. Germline CDR1 reads MNHNS; CDR2 reads SASEGT. The length of the CDR3 is 12 residues. The DNA for the CDR3 is TGTGCCAGCCTAGGGGTTCACTACGAGCAGTACTTC. Residues: CASLGVHYEQYF.

The V and J genes are TRBV10-3 and TRBJ1-2, with unresolved D. The CDR3 extends over 16 amino acids. V was pared by 0 bases and J by 4 bases, with 15 bases between. CDR1 and CDR2 (germline): ENHRY, SYGVKD. The CDR3 sequence is CAISESRHTIVYGYTF. Here the CDR3 DNA reads TGTGCCATCAGTGAGTCGAGGCATACAATAGTCTATGGCTACACCTTC.

This clonotype was detected only a few times. This chain connects TRBV12-3 or TRBV12-4 to TRBJ1-2; 7 positions agree with TRBD1. J gave up 8 bases and V 5 bases, and 8 bases lay outside the gene matches. This CDR3 contains 13 residues. CDR3 in DNA: TGTGCCAGCAGTCTAAAAGGGGGCGCAGGCTACACCTTC. Translated, it gives CASSLKGGAGYTF.

J is TRBJ1-2 and V is TRBV12-3 or TRBV12-4; no clear D. With 5 bases removed from V and 4 bases from J, the gap between germline ends came to 26 bases. The CDR3 length is 18 residues. The CDR3 nucleotides read TGTGCCAGCAGTCTTAAGACGAGCGCGCCAATTTTATGCTATGGCTACACCTTC. It is translated as CASSLKTSAPILCYGYTF.

This rearrangement joins TRBV4-3 to TRBJ2-3; the D is unclear. CDR3 length equals 15 residues. Germline V gene lookup returns CDR1 LGHNA and CDR2 YSLEER. Trimming removed 1 base at V and 5 bases at J, with 13 bases between. The CDR3 bases are TGCGCCAGCAGCCAAGGCGGCTCCCCCGGAGATACGCAGTATTTT. Translating it yields CASSQGGSPGDTQYF.

This clonotype was counted many times. The J gene is TRBJ2-5, the V gene TRBV6-5, with TRBD2 matching 14 bases. The germline CDR1 and CDR2 sequences are MNHEY and SVGAGI. After removal of 5 bases from V and 11 bases from J, the junction contained 4 bases not matched to a gene. The CDR3 has 13 amino acids. The chain's CDR3 is CASSQGLAGEQYF. The CDR3 bases are TGTGCCAGCAGTCAGGGACTAGCGGGGGAGCAGTACTTC.

V and J are TRBV5-1 and TRBJ1-2; 10 bases agree with TRBD1. V dropped 3 bases and J dropped 7; count of bases not matched to a gene: 6. Germline V gene data show CDR1 as SGHRS and CDR2 as YFSETQ. This CDR3 is 14 amino acids long. The CDR3, as DNA: TGCGCCAGCAGCTGGGGACAGGGGAAATCTGGCTACACCTTC. Protein: CASSWGQGKSGYTF.

This clonotype has a count of ten or more. The chain uses TRBV20-1 and TRBJ2-7, with TRBD2 identical over 10 bases. Looked up from germline, CDR1 is DFQATT and CDR2 is SNEGSKA (reference sequence). There are 16 residues in the CDR3. J lost 4 bases, V lost 2 bases, and 11 bases had no gene match. CDR3 sequence (DNA): TGCAGTGCTAGACCAAAACCGGGACTAGCGCAGTACGAGCAGTACTTC. Protein product: CSARPKPGLAQYEQYF.

The V gene is TRBV27, the J gene TRBJ2-5; 7 bases align to TRBD1. Per germline, CDR1 MNHEY and CDR2 SMNVEV (reference sequence). The CDR3 runs to 15 residues. V shed 8 bases, J shed 7 bases, and the junction held 16 bases outside the gene matches. The CDR3 nucleotides read TGTGCCAGCCGCCCTCGGACAGGCCACCATCGGACCCAGTACTTC. Residues: CASRPRTGHHRTQYF.

This clonotype was observed a few times. The chain links TRBV6-2 or TRBV6-3 to TRBJ2-5; possibly TRBD1 for D (6 bases). Per germline, CDR1 MNHEY and CDR2 SVGEGT. There are 16 residues in the CDR3. V was pared by 0 bases and J by 1 base, with 12 bases between. CDR3 loop: CASSYSRLGGQETQYF. CDR3 DNA: TGTGCCAGCAGTTACTCGAGATTAGGGGGCCAAGAGACCCAGTACTTC.

This clonotype was observed a single time. The chain carries TRBV27 and TRBJ2-1; D is tentatively TRBD1 or TRBD2 (6 bases each). This CDR3 comprises 15 residues. V was trimmed by 3 bases and J by 4 bases, leaving 13 bases between them. Germline-derived CDR1 and CDR2 are MNHEY and SMNVEV (reference sequence). The CDR3 here is CASSLKGGFYNEQFF. The CDR3 DNA is TGTGCCAGCAGTTTGAAGGGGGGCTTTTACAATGAGCAGTTCTTC.

This clonotype was found a few times. J is TRBJ1-2 and V is TRBV6-1, with 7 bases identical to TRBD1. Germline V gene sequence: CDR1 MNHNS, CDR2 SASEGT. This CDR3 contains 13 residues. V was pared by 7 bases and J by 8 bases, with 10 bases of the junction left unmatched. The CDR3 DNA reads as TGTGCCAGCATCTCGACAGGGACCAGAGGCTACACCTTC. Protein product: CASISTGTRGYTF.

This rearrangement joins TRBV3-1 to TRBJ2-5, with D hard to call. Germline-derived CDR1 and CDR2 are LGHDT and YNNKEL (reference sequence). The V gene lost 7 bases and the J gene lost 1 base, with 10 bases spanning the gap. The CDR3 sequence is 13 residues long. Here the CDR3 DNA reads TGTGCCAGCAACATAAGGACCCAAGAGACCCAGTACTTC. Protein sequence: CASNIRTQETQYF.

V is TRBV10-3 and J is TRBJ1-1; D unclear. CDR1 is ENHRY and CDR2 is SYGVKD in the germline V gene. CDR3 length: 12 residues. V lost 3 bases to trimming and J lost 6 bases, with 8 bases between them. The CDR3 DNA is TGTGCCATCAGTGAAGGGCCTTCTGAAGCTTTCTTT. Protein product: CAISEGPSEAFF.

The chain recombines TRBV29-1 with TRBJ2-5; either TRBD1 or TRBD2 may supply D (6 bases each). CDR3 size: 14 residues. Deletions cut 7 bases from V and 5 bases from J, with 20 bases between. Looked up from germline, CDR1 is SQVTM and CDR2 is ANQGSEA. The DNA for the CDR3 is TGCAGCGGGAAGGGGGGTCGGAATTTGGAGACCCAGTACTTC. Translated: CSGKGGRNLETQYF. Supplemented by reference TRBV29-1 and TRBJ2-5, the full variable domain reads SAVISQKPSRDICQRGTSLTIQCQVDSQVTMMFWYRQQPGQSLTLIATANQGSEATYESGFVIDKFPISRPNLTFSTLTVSNMSPEDSSIYLCSGKGGRNLETQYFGPGTRLLVL.

The V gene is TRBV7-2, the J gene TRBJ2-7; D unclear. The CDR3 length is 14 residues. Trimming removed 5 bases from V and 3 bases from J, with 14 bases in between. The V gene's germline CDR1 is SGHTA and CDR2 FQGNSA. The CDR3 sequence: CASSIYDPDYEQYF. The CDR3 region has the DNA TGTGCCAGCAGCATCTACGACCCAGACTACGAGCAGTACTTC.